This T cell receptor beta chain was identified in a study of blood T cell repertoires in COVID-19 (dated by TCRdb to about 2020). With respect to the entire study: Samples from collaborators originated in the United States, Italy and Spain and spanned both the acute and convalescent phases of COVID-19. Samples were obtained from the ongoing ImmuneRACE study (first 160 participants) and from 1,254 subjects provided by 6 global collaborators. Deeply sampled blood TCRbeta repertoires from subjects exposed to, actively infected with, or recovered from COVID-19 were included in the dataset. A freely available public database, intended as a resource for researchers studying the immune response to SARS-CoV-2, is where the repertoires were released. The material from the prospective study consisted of cDNA or gDNA derived from T cells, B-cell-depleted T cells, or PBMCs. Where HLA class I and class II types were available, the types were taken from metadata supplied by the sample provider, not from assay-based typing. Sample metadata almost always included a de-identified subject ID, COVID-19 status, age in years and sex. Findings and caveats that apply to the study as a whole: The amount of clinical and demographic metadata varied by source and participant and was provided uncurated.

There are 17 amino acids in the CDR3, from cysteine to phenylalanine inclusive. Only the CDR3 DNA stays, 51 bases, in frame from base 1. Trimming costs V 6 bases and J 4 bases, and their ends lie 25 bases apart. The germline V gene yields MNHEY for CDR1 and SVGEGT for CDR2. Note on this clone: The clone's antigen remains unknown. No much larger clone is present one base from it, and per-base qualities are unavailable.

TCRbeta CDR3 regions were amplified from genomic DNA by means of the immunoSEQ Assay, a bias-controlled multiplex PCR. The authors' analysis ran thus. The number of nucleated cells in each sample was estimated by amplification of reference gene primers within the assay. Sequence reads were collapsed and filtered to measure the absolute abundance of every unique TCRbeta CDR3 rearrangement. For each sample, productive Simpson clonality was calculated as the square root of Simpson's diversity index over productive rearrangements. TCRdb provides this immuneACCESS table in a form limited to in-frame rearrangements. Some clones are lacking; in checked studies, under half of them reflect an unresolved V gene, and why the rest are absent is not known. V and J calls and clone size follow that table, whereas D and trimming were derived from the DNA. The sample data list about 82,000 clones, and about 80% of these were observed just once. The ten largest clones capture around 12% of the sample.

Whole blood was collected in K2EDTA tubes by collaborating institutions according to the institutions' own protocols. Collaborator samples were shipped for TCRbeta analysis as frozen whole blood, isolated PBMCs, or DNA extracted from either sample type. This TCR was recovered from a woman aged 40 to 49 with active or convalescent COVID-19. The chain was built from TRBV6-2 or TRBV6-3 and TRBJ2-7; D gene: possibly TRBD1, on 5 matching bases. The sequenced material came from peripheral blood. The CDR3 has the sequence CASSPLLQQGNRYEQYF. The bases read TGTGCCAGCAGCCCTCTTCTTCAGCAGGGAAATAGGTACGAGCAGTACTTC.